Sequencing of this T cell receptor (beta chain) was carried out in a study of shared clonotypes between healthy human individuals. V dropped 0 bases and J dropped 2 bases, with 17 bases sitting between them. Germline V gene data show CDR1 as LGHNT and CDR2 as FRNRAP. This CDR3 comprises 18 residues. Profiled with immunoSEQ multiplex PCR; TCRdb holds only in-frame clones, not every one. The sample shows 190,000 or so clones, approximately 60% of them seen only once. This clone was recorded a few times. The receptor's source is a man aged 30-40 years in good health. Material: memory CD4+ T cells sorted from blood. Sample subset: CD45RA-negative fraction. The chain joins TRBV12-5 to TRBJ2-1; D may be TRBD2 (6 bases). The DNA for the CDR3 is TGTGCTAGTGGTTTGGTAGGGGAGCGGGCTGTCGCCTACAATGAGCAGTTCTTC. Amino acids: CASGLVGERAVAYNEQFF.